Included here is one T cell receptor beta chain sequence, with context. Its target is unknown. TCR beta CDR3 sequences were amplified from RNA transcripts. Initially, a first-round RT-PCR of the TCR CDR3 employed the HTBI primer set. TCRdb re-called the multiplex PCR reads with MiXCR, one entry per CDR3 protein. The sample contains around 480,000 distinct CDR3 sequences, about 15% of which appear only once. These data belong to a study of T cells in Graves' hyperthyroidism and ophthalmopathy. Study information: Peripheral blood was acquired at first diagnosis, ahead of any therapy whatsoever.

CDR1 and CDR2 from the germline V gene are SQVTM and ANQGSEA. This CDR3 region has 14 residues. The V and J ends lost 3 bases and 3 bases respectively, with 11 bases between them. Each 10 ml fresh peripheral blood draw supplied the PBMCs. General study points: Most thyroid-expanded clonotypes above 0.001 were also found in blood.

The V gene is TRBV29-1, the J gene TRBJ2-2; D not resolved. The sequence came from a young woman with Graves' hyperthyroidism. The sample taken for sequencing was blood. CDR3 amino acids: CSVDWGRDTGELFF. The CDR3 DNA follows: TGCAGCGTTGATTGGGGTCGGGACACCGGGGAGCTGTTTTTT.